The clone carrying this T cell receptor (beta chain) appeared once. Its target is not known. The entry originates in a study of OX40 agonist ivuxolimab in advanced cancers. Study results and limitations: Among patients with partial responses at 0.1-3.0 mg/kg, clonal expansion was among the lowest.

The CDR3 runs 15 residues. The ends were cut back, 1 base at V and 1 base at J, with 10 bases in the middle. CDR1 SGHTA and CDR2 FQGNSA come from the germline V gene. Researchers took blood at baseline, on cycle 4 day 1, and on cycle 7 day 1. This table comes from immunoSEQ multiplex PCR, and its TCRdb copy is limited to in-frame clones, with some not included. The sample includes 42,000 or so clones, 70% to 90% of them seen just once. This chain links TRBV7-2 with TRBJ1-2; D remains ambiguous. The clonotype comes from an adult with an advanced solid tumor such as melanoma, head and neck, liver or kidney cancer. The material was CD4+ or CD8+ T cells sorted from blood, obtained in a trial of the OX40 agonist ivuxolimab. CDR3 sequence: CASSLGGGDNYGYTF. CDR3 nucleotides: TGTGCCAGCAGCTTAGGAGGTGGGGATAACTATGGCTACACCTTC.